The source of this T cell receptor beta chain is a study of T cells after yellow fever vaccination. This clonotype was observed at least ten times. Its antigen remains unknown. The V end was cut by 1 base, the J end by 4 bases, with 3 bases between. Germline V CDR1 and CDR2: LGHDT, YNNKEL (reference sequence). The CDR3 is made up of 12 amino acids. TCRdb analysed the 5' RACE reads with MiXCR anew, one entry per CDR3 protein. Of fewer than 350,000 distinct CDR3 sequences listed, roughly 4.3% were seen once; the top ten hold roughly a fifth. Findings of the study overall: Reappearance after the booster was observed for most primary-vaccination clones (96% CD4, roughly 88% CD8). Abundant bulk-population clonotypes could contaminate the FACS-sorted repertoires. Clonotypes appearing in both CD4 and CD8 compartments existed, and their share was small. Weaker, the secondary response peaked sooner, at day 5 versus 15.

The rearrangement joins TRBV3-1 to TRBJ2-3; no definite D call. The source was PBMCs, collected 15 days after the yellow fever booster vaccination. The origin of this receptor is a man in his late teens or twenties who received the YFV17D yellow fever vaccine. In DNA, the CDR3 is TGTGCCAGCAGCCAAGGTCCAGATACGCAGTATTTT. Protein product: CASSQGPDTQYF.